The rows below give T cell receptor beta chains drawn from one sample of a study of blood T cell dynamics during melanoma immunotherapy. Measured with immunoSEQ multiplex PCR; TCRdb has only the in-frame clones, and not every one. The data show 7,000 to 10,000 clones, with 88% seen just once and over 2% held by the top ten. The material sequenced was blood, taken from a patient treated with checkpoint blockade. These receptors all stem from a human donor with melanoma. Both conserved end residues are part of each CDR3. The order of the fields is J gene, clone size, V gene, D gene, CDR3 protein, CDR3 DNA. A D gene is named only where the DNA matches it firmly. Clone size is not always given. Where it is, it says once, few, many or a class for expanded clones.

>TRBJ2-5|NA|TRBV11-2|TRBD2
CASSFTSGSGGEQYF
TGTGCCAGCAGCTTTACTAGCGGGAGCGGGGGGGAGCAGTACTTC
>TRBJ2-7|once|TRBV5-1|NA
CASSLDGAYEQYF
TGCGCCAGCAGCCTGGACGGAGCCTACGAGCAGTACTTC
>TRBJ1-2|NA|TRBV19|TRBD1
CASSGRQGNYGYTF
TGTGCCAGTAGTGGACGACAGGGAAACTATGGCTACACCTTC
>TRBJ2-7|NA|TRBV7-9|TRBD1
CASSSGTGGGEQYF
TGTGCCAGCAGCTCCGGGACAGGGGGAGGAGAGCAGTACTTC
>TRBJ1-1|NA|TRBV29-1|NA
CSVDKGVNTEAFF
TGCAGCGTTGACAAGGGGGTGAACACTGAAGCTTTCTTT
>TRBJ1-1|NA|TRBV28|NA
CASSKGGRSEAFF
TGTGCCAGCAGCAAGGGGGGGCGCAGTGAAGCTTTCTTT
>TRBJ2-7|NA|TRBV11-2|NA
CASSDRYEQYF
TGTGCCAGCAGCGATCGCTACGAGCAGTACTTC
>TRBJ1-4|NA|TRBV5-5|NA
CASSSASGGTNEKLFF
TGTGCCAGCAGCTCCGCCTCCGGGGGAACTAATGAAAAACTGTTTTTT
>TRBJ2-7|NA|TRBV4-1|NA
CASSQVARGGDEQYF
TGCGCCAGCAGCCAAGTAGCGAGGGGTGGGGACGAGCAGTACTTC
>TRBJ1-3|NA|TRBV15|NA
CATSRDTFGNTIYF
TGTGCCACCAGCAGAGATACTTTTGGAAACACCATATATTTT
>TRBJ1-1|few|TRBV7-9|TRBD1
CASSEDRAVIYTEAFF
TGTGCCAGCAGCGAGGACAGGGCAGTAATATACACTGAAGCTTTCTTT
>TRBJ1-1|NA|TRBV2|NA
CASSLMGISEAFF
TGTGCCAGCAGTCTTATGGGAATAAGTGAAGCTTTCTTT
>TRBJ1-4|NA|TRBV28|NA
CASSFRTPTNEKLFF
TGTGCCAGCAGTTTTCGGACACCAACTAATGAAAAACTGTTTTTT
>TRBJ2-7|NA|TRBV5-4|NA
CASSLQGSYEQYF
TGTGCCAGCAGCTTGCAGGGTAGCTACGAGCAGTACTTC
>TRBJ1-1|NA|TRBV5-6|TRBD1
CASNTGTANTEAFF
TGTGCCAGCAACACCGGGACAGCGAACACTGAAGCTTTCTTT
>TRBJ1-1|NA|TRBV19|NA
CASRFRVHPPNTEAFF
TGTGCCAGTAGGTTCAGGGTACACCCCCCTAACACTGAAGCTTTCTTT
>TRBJ1-1|NA|TRBV19|NA
CASSIGVGTEAFF
TGTGCCAGTAGTATAGGGGTGGGCACTGAAGCTTTCTTT
>TRBJ1-4|NA|TRBV19|NA
CASSIRASNPNEKLFF
TGTGCCAGTAGTATCCGGGCCTCAAACCCTAATGAAAAACTGTTTTTT
>TRBJ1-1|NA|TRBV5-4|NA
CASSSSPIWNPNTEAFF
TGTGCCAGCAGCTCCTCGCCAATATGGAACCCGAACACTGAAGCTTTCTTT
>TRBJ1-2|NA|TRBV5-4|NA
CASSLETRPNYGYTF
TGTGCCAGCAGCTTGGAGACCAGGCCTAACTATGGCTACACCTTC
>TRBJ1-2|NA|TRBV18|NA
CASSPGRVGHGYTF
TGTGCCAGCTCACCAGGCAGGGTGGGGCATGGCTACACCTTC
>TRBJ2-1|NA|TRBV10-1|NA
CASSDLDSISYNEQFF
TGCGCCAGCAGTGACCTGGACAGCATCTCCTACAATGAGCAGTTCTTC
>TRBJ1-2|few|TRBV25-1|TRBD1
CASSSPGTGEGYGYTF
TGTGCCAGCAGTTCTCCGGGGACAGGGGAAGGATATGGCTACACCTTC
>TRBJ1-1|NA|TRBV4-2|TRBD1
CASSQDSRQGDYTEAFF
TGTGCCAGCAGCCAAGATTCCCGCCAGGGGGATTACACTGAAGCTTTCTTT
>TRBJ1-6|NA|TRBV9|NA
CASSVGRLSDSPLHF
TGTGCCAGCAGCGTAGGTCGGCTCAGCGACTCACCCCTCCACTTT
>TRBJ1-2|NA|TRBV5-1|NA
CASSLEGPGYTF
TGCGCCAGCAGCTTGGAAGGGCCCGGCTACACCTTC
>TRBJ1-2|NA|TRBV6-5|NA
CASSYKPDLYGYTF
TGTGCCAGCAGTTACAAGCCAGACCTCTATGGCTACACCTTC
>TRBJ1-6|NA|TRBV13|NA
CASSSRTYNSPLHF
TGTGCCAGCAGCTCTCGTACCTATAATTCACCCCTCCACTTT
>TRBJ2-6|NA|TRBV19|TRBD2
CASSIGGAGANVLTF
TGTGCCAGTAGTATCGGGGGGGCTGGGGCCAACGTCCTGACTTTC
>TRBJ2-2|NA|TRBV2|NA
CASSEVQENTGELFF
TGTGCCAGCAGTGAGGTACAGGAGAACACCGGGGAGCTGTTTTTT
>TRBJ1-2|NA|TRBV10-1|TRBD1
CASRGGQIWYGYTF
TGCGCCAGCAGGGGGGGACAGATTTGGTATGGCTACACCTTC
>TRBJ1-2|NA|TRBV30|NA
CAWSVQIILFYGYTF
TGTGCCTGGAGTGTACAGATCATTTTATTCTATGGCTACACCTTC
>TRBJ1-5|NA|TRBV7-2|NA
CASSLAVGPSNQPQHF
TGTGCCAGCAGCTTAGCGGTAGGTCCTAGCAATCAGCCCCAGCATTTT
>TRBJ1-3|NA|TRBV10-3|NA
CAISENSLSGNTIYF
TGTGCCATCAGTGAGAATAGCCTCTCTGGAAACACCATATATTTT
>TRBJ1-6|few|TRBV27|NA
CASSLVGGWGLPSPLHF
TGTGCCAGCAGTTTGGTGGGGGGTTGGGGCTTACCCTCACCCCTCCACTTT
>TRBJ1-2|NA|TRBV6-1|TRBD1
CATTMSRTGPYGYTF
TGTGCCACCACGATGTCGAGGACAGGCCCCTATGGCTACACCTTC
>TRBJ2-5|NA|TRBV25-1|NA
CASSEGVGKYQETQYF
TGTGCCAGCAGTGAAGGGGTCGGGAAGTACCAAGAGACCCAGTACTTC
>TRBJ1-1|NA|TRBV5-1|TRBD1
CASSLDRGRLAEAFF
TGCGCCAGCAGCCTCGACAGGGGGAGGCTCGCTGAAGCTTTCTTT
>TRBJ2-7|NA|TRBV9|NA
CASSGGGGPYEQYF
TGTGCCAGCAGCGGCGGAGGGGGGCCCTACGAGCAGTACTTC
>TRBJ2-7|NA|TRBV30|NA
CAWSVRPTLYEQYF
TGTGCCTGGAGTGTACGTCCCACACTCTACGAGCAGTACTTC